This T cell receptor beta chain derives from a study of T cells in Graves' hyperthyroidism and ophthalmopathy. This clonotype has ten or more counts. The J segment lost 1 base and the V segment lost 3 bases, leaving 6 bases of the junction unmatched. The CDR3 length is 16 residues. Germline-derived CDR1 and CDR2 are MNHNS and SASEGT. RNA transcripts provided the source from which TCR beta CDR3 regions were amplified. TCR CDR3 underwent first-round RT-PCR with the HTBI primer set. TCRdb itself ran the multiplex PCR reads through MiXCR, one entry per CDR3 protein. The repertoire holds hundreds of thousands of distinct CDR3 sequences, roughly a sixth seen once, with about 17% in the top ten.

The source of this sequence is a woman between 18 and 29 years old with Graves' hyperthyroidism. The chain employs TRBV6-1 and TRBJ1-1, with TRBD1 matching over 9 bases. What was sequenced was blood. As DNA, the CDR3 is TGTGCCAGCAGTGAGGGACAGGGTGGGGCGAACACTGAAGCTTTCTTT. This sequence encodes CASSEGQGGANTEAFF.